One sample yielded the 9 T cell receptor beta chains listed below, sequenced in a study of T cell repertoires in cytomegalovirus infection. TCRdb analysed the reads with MiXCR anew, one entry per CDR3 protein. The data show 130,000 or so distinct CDR3 sequences, 5.5% to 7% seen once. The sequenced sample consisted of PBMCs. The source of these receptors is a human donor in good health (CMV status not recorded). Some clones in this sample may be carry-over from other donors' samples.

This clonotype was detected ten times or more. The chain has TRBV6-2 or TRBV6-3 and TRBJ2-7, with D perhaps TRBD1 (6 bases). The V end lost 3 bases, the J end lost 5 bases, and 17 bases lay between the germline ends. Germline V gene sequence: CDR1 MNHEY, CDR2 SVGEGT. The CDR3 length is 15 residues. CDR3: CASSYSYRQDHEQYF. In DNA, the CDR3 is TGTGCCAGCAGTTATTCATACCGACAGGACCACGAGCAGTACTTC.

This clonotype was counted ten times or more. J is TRBJ2-6 and V is TRBV6-4, with 10 bases that match TRBD1. CDR1 is MRHNA, CDR2 SNTAGT, per germline. The ends lost 3 bases at V and 2 bases at J; junction bases unmatched: 10. This CDR3 comprises 19 residues. CDR3 coding DNA: TGTGCCAGCAGTGATTCGAGGGGGGGACAGGGGCCTGGGGCCAACGTCCTGACTTTC. Protein sequence: CASSDSRGGQGPGANVLTF.

The gene calls are TRBV20-1 and TRBJ2-5; 7 bases map to TRBD1. The CDR3 consists of 15 residues. CDR1 is DFQATT and CDR2 is SNEGSKA in the germline V gene (reference sequence). Unmatched junction bases numbered 6, after V lost 0 bases and J lost 2 bases. The CDR3 coding sequence is TGCAGTGCTAGAGATGAACAGGGGACGCAAGAGACCCAGTACTTC. Its protein is CSARDEQGTQETQYF.

This clonotype was found many times. The chain has TRBV7-2 and TRBJ2-1; the D gene is possibly TRBD2 (7 bases). Germline V gives CDR1 SGHTA, CDR2 FQGNSA. The CDR3 sequence is 15 residues long. The V gene lost 0 bases and the J gene lost 4 bases, with 10 bases spanning the gap. DNA of the CDR3: TGTGCCAGCAGCTTAGCGGGGGGGCCATACAATGAGCAGTTCTTC. This translates into CASSLAGGPYNEQFF.

This clonotype was seen repeatedly, ten times or more. The chain employs TRBV7-2 and TRBJ1-4; D gene unclear. In germline, CDR1 is SGHTA, CDR2 FQGNSA. The CDR3 length is 13 residues. V was cut by 0 bases and J by 7 bases, with 6 bases left in between. The CDR3 DNA reads TGTGCCAGCAGCTTAGCCCCCCGTGAAAAACTGTTTTTT. Translated, it gives CASSLAPREKLFF.

J is TRBJ1-1 and V is TRBV20-1, with D possibly being TRBD1 (5 bases). The germline V gene encodes CDR1 DFQATT and CDR2 SNEGSKA (reference sequence). V shed 6 bases and J shed 6 bases, with 17 bases lying between them. The CDR3 runs 13 residues. The CDR3: CSAAREAGPEAFF. CDR3 in DNA: TGCAGTGCCGCTAGAGAGGCAGGGCCTGAAGCTTTCTTT.

This clonotype has a handful of counts. V usage is TRBV7-8 and J usage is TRBJ2-1; TRBD2 matches 10 bases. The germline gives CDR1 SGHVS, CDR2 FQNEAQ. This CDR3 contains 15 residues. V lost 5 bases to trimming and J lost 4 bases; unmatched junction nucleotides: 5. The CDR3 is CASSSGGAGYNEQFF. CDR3 sequence (DNA): TGTGCCAGCAGCAGCGGGGGGGCGGGGTACAATGAGCAGTTCTTC.

This clonotype was counted at least ten times. V is TRBV7-2 and J is TRBJ1-2, with 9 bases lining up with TRBD1. After removal of 3 bases from V and 3 bases from J, the junction contained 5 bases not matched to a gene. The CDR3 is made up of 15 amino acids. Germline CDR1 SGHTA, CDR2 FQGNSA. CDR3 loop: CASSLDRGNDYGYTF. DNA of the CDR3: TGTGCCAGCAGCTTGGACAGGGGTAATGACTATGGCTACACCTTC.

This clonotype was seen more than once but under ten times. The V call is TRBV7-9, the J call TRBJ1-4; TRBD1 might be the D (5 bases). The CDR3 totals 14 residues. Trimming removed 1 base at V and 6 bases at J, with 9 bases between. CDR1 SEHNR and CDR2 FQNEAQ come from the germline V gene (reference sequence). The DNA of the CDR3 is TGTGCCAGCAGCTTAGGGGGGAATTATGAAAAACTGTTTTTT. Amino acid sequence: CASSLGGNYEKLFF.